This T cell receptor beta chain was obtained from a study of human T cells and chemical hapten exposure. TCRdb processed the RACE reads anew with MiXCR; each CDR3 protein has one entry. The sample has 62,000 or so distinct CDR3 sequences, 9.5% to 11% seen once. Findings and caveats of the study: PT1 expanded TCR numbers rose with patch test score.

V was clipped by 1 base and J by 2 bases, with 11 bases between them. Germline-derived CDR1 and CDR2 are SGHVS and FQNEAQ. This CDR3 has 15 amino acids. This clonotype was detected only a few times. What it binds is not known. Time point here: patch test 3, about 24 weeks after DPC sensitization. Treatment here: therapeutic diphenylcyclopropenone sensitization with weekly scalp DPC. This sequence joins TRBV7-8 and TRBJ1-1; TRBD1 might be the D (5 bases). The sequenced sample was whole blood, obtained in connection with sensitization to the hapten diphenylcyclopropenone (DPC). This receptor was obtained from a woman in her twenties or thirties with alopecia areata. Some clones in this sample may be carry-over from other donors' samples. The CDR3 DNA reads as TGTGCCAGCAGCTTAGTGCGGGGGAGAAACACTGAAGCTTTCTTT. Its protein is CASSLVRGRNTEAFF.